Following are 21 T cell receptor beta chains from one sample sequenced in a study of blood T cell repertoires in COVID-19. The protocol was immunoSEQ multiplex PCR, while the TCRdb copy is restricted to in-frame clones and leaves out a portion. The sample carries roughly 15,000 clones, around nine tenths recorded once. The sample taken for sequencing was peripheral blood. The receptors were sampled from a woman of 80 years or more with COVID-19, enrolled during active disease.

As regards this clone: One junction end does not reproduce the germline sequence, and a read error may be involved. This chain joins TRBV6-6 and TRBJ1-2; unclear D gene. The CDR3 is 12 residues long. The V gene's germline CDR1 is MNHNY and CDR2 SVGAGI (reference sequence). The CDR3 DNA sequence: TGTGCCAGCAGTTACTCGTCCCAGTTGTCCTTCTTC. Its protein product is CASSYSSQLSFF.

The CDR3 DNA is TGCGCCAGCAGCTTGGGGCTAGCTGTCGCAGATACGCAGTATTTT. Protein: CASSLGLAVADTQYF. The rearrangement uses TRBV5-1 and TRBJ2-3; TRBD2 is a possible D gene (5 bases). CDR3 length equals 15 residues. Germline V gene data show CDR1 as SGHRS and CDR2 as YFSETQ. Trimming removed 0 bases from V and 4 bases from J, with 12 bases in between.

V usage is TRBV2 and J usage is TRBJ1-1, with D uncertain. The V gene lost 0 bases and the J gene lost 1 base, with 6 bases spanning the gap. The CDR3 consists of 14 residues. CDR1 and CDR2 (germline): SNHLY, FYNNEI. In DNA, the CDR3 is TGTGCCAGCAGTGAAGCGAGGGCGAACACTGAAGCTTTCTTT. Residues: CASSEARANTEAFF.

This rearrangement joins TRBV18 to TRBJ1-1, with D uncertain. Trimming removed 6 bases at V and 2 bases at J, with 10 bases between. Germline values: CDR1 KGHSH, CDR2 LQKENI. The CDR3 sequence is 13 residues long. The CDR3 bases are TGTGCCAGCTCGAGCCAGGCAAACACTGAAGCTTTCTTT. Translating gives CASSSQANTEAFF.

The J gene is TRBJ2-6, the V gene TRBV6-5; D remains unclear. The CDR3 contains 14 residues. Germline CDR1 reads MNHEY; CDR2 reads SVGAGI. Trimming stripped 2 bases from V and 4 bases from J, with 6 bases between. CDR3 in DNA: TGTGCCAGCAGTTACACAGACGGGGCCAACGTCCTGACTTTC. This translates into CASSYTDGANVLTF.

This chain links TRBV19 with TRBJ2-7, with a possible D match to TRBD1 (5 bases). V gave up 1 base and J gave up 0 bases, with 10 bases separating them. Germline CDR1 and CDR2: LNHDA and SQIVND (reference sequence). The length of the CDR3 is 15 residues. CDR3 nucleotides: TGTGCCAGTAGTATAGGTCCAGGGCCCTCCTACGAGCAGTACTTC. It yields the protein CASSIGPGPSYEQYF.

V usage is TRBV27 and J usage is TRBJ2-3; a possible D gene is TRBD1 (6 bases). CDR1 and CDR2 from the germline V gene are MNHEY and SMNVEV (reference sequence). This CDR3 contains 13 residues. V gave up 3 bases and J gave up 6 bases, with 10 bases separating them. CDR3 sequence (DNA): TGTGCCAGCAGTTTCAGGGGTCGCGATACGCAGTATTTT. This translates into CASSFRGRDTQYF.

The V gene is TRBV18, the J gene TRBJ2-4; 11 bases line up with TRBD2. The CDR3 is 20 residues long. The V segment lost 3 bases and the J segment 2 bases; nucleotides outside the gene matches: 15. Germline CDR1 and CDR2: KGHSH and LQKENI. As DNA, the CDR3 is TGTGCCAGCTCACCGCAAACGACTAGCGGGGAACTGGGGACCAAAAACATTCAGTACTTC. It encodes CASSPQTTSGELGTKNIQYF. The whole variable domain, filled in from reference TRBV18 and TRBJ2-4, reads NAGVMQNPRHLVRRRGQEARLRCSPMKGHSHVYWYRQLPEEGLKFMVYLQKENIIDESGMPKERFSAEFPKEGPSILRIQQVVRGDSAAYFCASSPQTTSGELGTKNIQYFGAGTRLSVL.

The gene calls are TRBV5-5 and TRBJ2-7; TRBD1 agrees at 8 bases. The CDR3 runs to 15 residues. Germline V lookup: CDR1 SGHKS, CDR2 YYEKEE (reference sequence). After removal of 4 bases from V and 2 bases from J, the junction contained 8 bases not matched to a gene. The CDR3, as DNA: TGTGCCAGCAGCCCCGGGACAGGTGTTGCCTACGAGCAGTACTTC. Amino acids: CASSPGTGVAYEQYF.

The rearrangement uses TRBV5-1 and TRBJ2-6, with 8 bases aligning to TRBD1. From germline, CDR1 is SGHRS and CDR2 YFSETQ. Trimming cost V 6 bases and J 3 bases; bases outside gene matches: 8. The CDR3 loop spans 16 amino acids. CDR3 in DNA: TGCGCCAGCACAGTTCAGGGGGCGTATGGGGCCAACGTCCTGACTTTC. This encodes CASTVQGAYGANVLTF.

The chain carries TRBV9 and TRBJ1-2; weak D call: TRBD1 (5 bases). CDR1 SGDLS and CDR2 YYNGEE come from the germline V gene. The CDR3 extends over 15 amino acids. Trimming cost V 3 bases and J 8 bases, with 20 bases left between them. In DNA form, the CDR3 reads TGTGCCAGCAGCGCCGAATCGGGGGTGGCTGGCGGCTACACCTTC. This gives the protein CASSAESGVAGGYTF.

The CDR3 DNA follows: TGTGCCAGCAGCGCAGCGACAGAGTACGAGCAGTACTTC. It specifies CASSAATEYEQYF. The gene calls are TRBV9 and TRBJ2-7; tentatively, D is TRBD1 (5 bases). This CDR3 region has 13 residues. V gave up 3 bases and J gave up 4 bases, with 11 bases separating them. CDR1 is SGDLS, CDR2 YYNGEE, per germline.

The chain uses TRBV9 and TRBJ1-1; D ambiguous. Germline V gives CDR1 SGDLS, CDR2 YYNGEE. Trimming removed 0 bases from V and 6 bases from J, with 9 bases in between. This CDR3 region has 13 residues. This chain's CDR3 is CASSVAIRAEAFF. The CDR3 coding sequence is TGTGCCAGCAGCGTAGCTATCCGGGCTGAAGCTTTCTTT.

The chain carries TRBV7-2 and TRBJ2-7, with TRBD1 identical over 7 bases. The CDR3 totals 14 residues. Germline loops: CDR1 SGHTA, CDR2 FQGNSA. J was trimmed by 1 base and V by 4 bases; bases with no gene match: 4. In nucleotides, the CDR3 is TGTGCCAGCAGCTCTGACAGGGTTTCCTACGAGCAGTACTTC. Translated: CASSSDRVSYEQYF.

V and J are TRBV4-2 and TRBJ1-2, with D perhaps TRBD1 (5 bases). CDR1 is LGHNA and CDR2 is YNFKEQ in the germline V gene. V was cut by 0 bases and J by 4 bases, with 15 bases left in between. The length of the CDR3 is 16 residues. The CDR3 region has the DNA TGTGCCAGCAGCCAAGAATTGTGGCAGGGAATCTATGGCTACACCTTC. Translation gives CASSQELWQGIYGYTF.

The V and J genes are TRBV28 and TRBJ1-2; 10 nucleotides align to TRBD1. This CDR3 region has 15 residues. Germline lookup yields CDR1 MDHEN and CDR2 SYDVKM. The V and J ends lost 6 bases and 6 bases, in that order; junction bases with no gene match: 10. This chain's CDR3 is CASSDLGQGRHGYTF. The CDR3 nucleotides read TGTGCCAGCAGCGACCTGGGACAGGGGAGACATGGCTACACCTTC.

J is TRBJ2-1 and V is TRBV7-2; possible D gene TRBD2, 6 bases. The germline V and J ends were trimmed by 4 bases and 0 bases, with 13 bases remaining between them. Germline V gene sequence: CDR1 SGHTA, CDR2 FQGNSA. The CDR3 has 16 residues. CDR3 sequence: CASSYLATRSYNEQFF. The CDR3 bases are TGTGCCAGCAGCTATCTAGCGACACGCTCCTACAATGAGCAGTTCTTC.

The V gene is TRBV11-2, the J gene TRBJ2-7; TRBD1 is a possible D gene (6 bases). Per germline, CDR1 SGHAT and CDR2 FQNNGV. The CDR3 sequence is 14 residues long. The germline V and J ends were trimmed by 6 bases and 3 bases, with 15 bases remaining between them. Here the CDR3 DNA reads TGTGCCAGCAGACAGACCAGGGGTGTCTACGAGCAGTACTTC. Translation gives CASRQTRGVYEQYF.

The V call is TRBV9, the J call TRBJ1-4, with no clear D. This CDR3 spans 14 amino acids. Germline-derived CDR1 and CDR2 are SGDLS and YYNGEE. Trimming removed 4 bases from V and 2 bases from J, with 9 bases in between. The CDR3 spells CASSSTDTNEKLFF. The CDR3, as DNA: TGTGCCAGCAGCTCGACTGATACTAATGAAAAACTGTTTTTT.

This clone was recorded only once. The V and J genes are TRBV28 and TRBJ2-5, with 12 positions matching TRBD1. Trimming removed 7 bases from V and 4 bases from J; junction bases left unmatched: 7. Germline CDR1 reads MDHEN; CDR2 reads SYDVKM. CDR3 length equals 15 residues. CDR3 coding DNA: TGTGCCAGCAAGAGCCGGGACAGGGGGCGAGAGACCCAGTACTTC. Encoded protein: CASKSRDRGRETQYF.

V and J are TRBV7-2 and TRBJ2-7; 10 bases fit TRBD2. Trimming at V came to 6 bases and at J to 4 bases, leaving 3 bases not matched to a gene. The CDR3 loop spans 13 amino acids. CDR1 and CDR2 (germline): SGHTA, FQGNSA. CDR3 loop: CASRGSGGYEQYF. CDR3 nucleotide sequence: TGTGCCAGCAGAGGTAGCGGGGGGTACGAGCAGTACTTC.